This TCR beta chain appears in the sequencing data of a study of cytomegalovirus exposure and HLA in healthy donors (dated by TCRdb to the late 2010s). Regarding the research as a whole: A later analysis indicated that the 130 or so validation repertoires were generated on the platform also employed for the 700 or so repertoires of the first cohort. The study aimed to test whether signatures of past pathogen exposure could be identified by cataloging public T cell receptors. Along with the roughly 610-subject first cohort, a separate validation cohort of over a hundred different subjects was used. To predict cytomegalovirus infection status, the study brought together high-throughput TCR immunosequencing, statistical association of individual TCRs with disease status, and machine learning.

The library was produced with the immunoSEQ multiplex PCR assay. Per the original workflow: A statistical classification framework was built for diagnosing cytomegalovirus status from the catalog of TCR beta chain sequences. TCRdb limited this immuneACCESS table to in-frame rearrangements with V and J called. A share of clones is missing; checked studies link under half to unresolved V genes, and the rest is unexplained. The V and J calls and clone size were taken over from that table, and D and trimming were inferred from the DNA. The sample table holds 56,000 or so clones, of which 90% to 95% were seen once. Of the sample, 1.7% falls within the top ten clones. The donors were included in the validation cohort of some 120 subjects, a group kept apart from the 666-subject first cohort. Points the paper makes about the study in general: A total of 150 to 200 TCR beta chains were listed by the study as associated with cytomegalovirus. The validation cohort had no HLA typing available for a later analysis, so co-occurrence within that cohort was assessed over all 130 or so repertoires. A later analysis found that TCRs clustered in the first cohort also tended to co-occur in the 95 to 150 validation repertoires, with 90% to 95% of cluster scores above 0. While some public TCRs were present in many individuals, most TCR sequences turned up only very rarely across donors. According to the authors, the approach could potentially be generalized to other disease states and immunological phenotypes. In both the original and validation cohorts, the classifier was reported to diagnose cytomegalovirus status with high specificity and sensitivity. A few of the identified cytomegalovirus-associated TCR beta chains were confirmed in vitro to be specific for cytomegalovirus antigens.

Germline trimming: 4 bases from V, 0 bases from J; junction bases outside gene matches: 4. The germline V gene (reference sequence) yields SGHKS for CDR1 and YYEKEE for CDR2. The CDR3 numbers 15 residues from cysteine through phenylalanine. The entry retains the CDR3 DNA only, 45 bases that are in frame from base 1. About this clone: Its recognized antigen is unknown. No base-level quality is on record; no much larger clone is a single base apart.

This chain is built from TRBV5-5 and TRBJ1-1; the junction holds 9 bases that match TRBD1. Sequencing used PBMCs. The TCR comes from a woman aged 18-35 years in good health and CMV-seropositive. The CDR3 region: CASSKGTGLNTEAFF. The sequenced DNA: TGTGCCAGCAGCAAAGGGACAGGGTTGAACACTGAAGCTTTCTTT.